The T cell receptor (beta chain) under discussion was sequenced for a study of human T cells and chemical hapten exposure. Only a few counts were recorded for this clonotype. Time point meaning: patch test 1, 2 weeks after DPC sensitization. Treatment: therapeutic diphenylcyclopropenone sensitization with weekly scalp DPC. TCRdb fed the RACE reads into MiXCR, producing one record per CDR3 protein. The data contain approximately 340,000 distinct CDR3 sequences, about 7% of them seen just once; the ten biggest clones take up roughly 7.9%. Source: whole blood, taken in connection with sensitization to the hapten diphenylcyclopropenone (DPC). The clonotype originates from a woman between 18 and 29 years old with alopecia areata. Some clones in this sample may be carry-over from other donors' samples.

In DNA form, the CDR3 reads TGTGCCAGCAGCCAAGAAAGCGGGGACGCCTACAATGAGCAGTTCTTC. It is translated as CASSQESGDAYNEQFF. The genes are TRBV14 and TRBJ2-1; 7 positions agree with TRBD2. After removal of 0 bases from V and 2 bases from J, the junction contained 4 bases not matched to a gene. CDR3 length: 16 amino acids. Germline CDR1 SGHDN, CDR2 FVKESK.